One sample yielded the 28 T cell receptor beta chains listed below, sequenced in a study of CD8 T cells in ankylosing spondylitis (dated by TCRdb to between 2016 and 2019). Receptor libraries were prepared by 5' RACE. Sequencing was carried out with an Illumina MiSeq. The public reads were quality trimmed at Q25 with fastp and then assembled into clones with MiXCR by TCRdb, keeping productive beta chains. CDR3 protein duplicates are merged, each entry listing the most common genes and DNA. Counted in this sample were around 18,000 distinct CDR3 sequences; approximately 7.6% of them appeared once. Roughly 30% of the sample is in the top ten clones. The sample consisted of blood. All receptors come from a male donor with ankylosing spondylitis or in good health (not recorded which).

This clonotype was counted many times. The chain recombines TRBV7-2 with TRBJ2-7, with a tentative D call TRBD1 (6 bases). Trimming pared 3 bases from V and 4 bases from J, leaving 19 bases between. The CDR3 is made up of 16 amino acids. From germline, CDR1 is SGHTA and CDR2 FQGNSA. CDR3 sequence (DNA): TGTGCCAGCAGCTTCGGTACAGGGTTTACGAAATACGAGCAGTACTTC. The encoded protein is CASSFGTGFTKYEQYF.

This clonotype was detected many times. The chain joins TRBV21-1 to TRBJ1-5; the table's TRBD1 call for D was not verified on the DNA. TRBV21-1 is deemed a pseudogene. CDR3 length equals 14 residues. The CDR3 region has the DNA TGTGCCATATCCCCTGGGGGGAGCAATCAGCCCCAGCATTTT. Amino acid sequence: CAISPGGSNQPQHF.

This clonotype has a handful of counts. This chain connects TRBV29-1 to TRBJ1-1, with a tentative D call TRBD1 (6 bases). CDR3 length: 15 residues. Germline-derived CDR1 and CDR2 are SQVTM and ANQGSEA. V was shortened by 4 bases and J by 0 bases, with 15 bases between the two germline ends. CDR3 sequence: CSVAAQGPMNTEAFF. CDR3 nucleotides: TGCAGCGTTGCGGCACAGGGCCCCATGAACACTGAAGCTTTCTTT.

This clonotype was observed at least ten times. This chain connects TRBV15 to TRBJ1-1; D gene unclear. CDR3 length: 14 amino acids. Germline values: CDR1 LNHNV, CDR2 YYDKDF (reference sequence). Trimming cost V 0 bases and J 1 base, with 6 bases left between them. The CDR3 sequence: CATSRESRNTEAFF. The DNA for the CDR3 is TGTGCCACCAGCAGAGAGAGCCGGAACACTGAAGCTTTCTTT.

This chain uses TRBV9 with TRBJ2-2; 7 bases agree with TRBD2. Germline lookup yields CDR1 SGDLS and CDR2 YYNGEE. J gave up 7 bases and V 0 bases, and 3 bases lay outside the gene matches. The CDR3 extends over 14 amino acids. In DNA form, the CDR3 reads TGTGCCAGCAGCGTAGTACTAGCGAGCGGGGAGCTGTTTTTT. Amino acids: CASSVVLASGELFF. Full variable domain (missing parts from reference TRBV9 and TRBJ2-2): DSGVTQTPKHLITATGQRVTLRCSPRSGDLSVYWYQQSLDQGLQFLIQYYNGEERAKGNILERFSAQQFPDLHSELNLSSLELGDSALYFCASSVVLASGELFFGEGSRLTVL.

This clonotype showed up many times. The rearrangement uses TRBV20-1 and TRBJ2-7; 7 bases map to TRBD2. This CDR3 is 13 amino acids long. Germline V gives CDR1 DFQATT, CDR2 SNEGSKA (reference sequence). V lost 3 bases to trimming and J lost 3 bases; unmatched junction nucleotides: 5. This chain's CDR3 is CSASIGGGYEQYV. The CDR3 bases are TGCAGTGCTAGTATTGGCGGGGGCTACGAGCAGTACGTC.

This clonotype was observed a handful of times. The chain employs TRBV4-3 and TRBJ2-2, with TRBD2 identical over 9 bases. Germline trimming cut 0 bases from V and 5 bases from J; bases unmatched to any gene: 4. This CDR3 has 16 residues. Germline CDR1 is LGHNA and CDR2 is YSLEER. The CDR3 DNA reads TGCGCCAGCAGCCAAGATAGAAGCGGGAGGACCGGGGAGCTGTTTTTT. It specifies CASSQDRSGRTGELFF.

This clonotype was picked up many times. J is TRBJ2-5 and V is TRBV10-3; 7 bases fit TRBD1. The CDR3 contains 12 residues. The trim removed 10 bases at V and 6 bases at J, leaving 8 bases unmatched. Germline V gene sequence: CDR1 ENHRY, CDR2 SYGVKD. CDR3 in amino acids: CATRDRVQTQYF. Written as DNA, the CDR3 is TGTGCCACCCGGGACAGAGTCCAGACCCAGTACTTC.

This clonotype was counted ten times or more. The rearrangement uses TRBV20-1 and TRBJ2-1; TRBD2 matches at 7 bases. V was clipped by 5 bases and J by 1 base; unmatched bases: 17. CDR3 length equals 18 residues. CDR1 DFQATT and CDR2 SNEGSKA come from the germline V gene (reference sequence). This CDR3 reads CSAHRGLSGVPSYNEQFF. The CDR3 nucleotides are TGCAGTGCTCACCGCGGCCTAAGCGGGGTCCCTTCCTACAATGAGCAGTTCTTC.

This clonotype was recorded many times. The chain links TRBV6-6 to TRBJ2-3, with a possible D match to TRBD2 (7 bases). V was pared by 5 bases and J by 1 base, with 19 bases between. Looked up from germline, CDR1 is MNHNY and CDR2 is SVGAGI (reference sequence). CDR3 size: 17 residues. The CDR3 here is CASSRSRGGTGTDTQYF. The CDR3 DNA reads as TGTGCCAGCAGTCGTTCTCGCGGGGGCACAGGCACAGATACGCAGTATTTT.

This clonotype has just a few counts. The chain recombines TRBV18 with TRBJ2-1; either TRBD1 or TRBD2 may supply D (5 bases each). Trimming removed 5 bases from V and 5 bases from J, with 13 bases in between. In germline, CDR1 is KGHSH, CDR2 LQKENI. The CDR3 totals 14 residues. The CDR3 here is CASSTTGGNNEQFF. The CDR3 region has the DNA TGTGCCAGCTCAACGACTGGGGGAAACAATGAGCAGTTCTTC.

In its sample, this clonotype was seen many times. The rearrangement uses TRBV11-2 and TRBJ1-4; no definite D call. Trimming left V 5 bases short and J 0 bases short, with 16 bases between. CDR1 SGHAT and CDR2 FQNNGV come from the germline V gene. This CDR3 comprises 17 residues. The CDR3 sequence: CASSLTLLGATNEKLFF. The CDR3 DNA sequence: TGTGCCAGCAGCCTAACGTTACTCGGAGCAACTAATGAAAAACTGTTTTTT.

This clonotype was observed a few times. V is TRBV28 and J is TRBJ1-2; possibly TRBD1 for D (6 bases). The CDR3 consists of 14 residues. The V gene's germline CDR1 is MDHEN and CDR2 SYDVKM. V was pared by 5 bases and J by 5 bases, with 15 bases between. The CDR3 nucleotides read TGTGCCAGCAGTCCTCAGGGGTTGAGGTATGGCTACACCTTC. It translates to CASSPQGLRYGYTF.

The chain carries TRBV3-1 and TRBJ1-3; perhaps TRBD1 as D (6 bases). Per the germline V gene, CDR1 is LGHDT and CDR2 is YNNKEL (reference sequence). This CDR3 spans 15 amino acids. The V gene lost 4 bases and the J gene lost 0 bases, with 10 bases spanning the gap. CDR3 in DNA: TGTGCCAGCAGCCCGACAGGAGACTCTGGAAACACCATATATTTT. It encodes CASSPTGDSGNTIYF.

The chain recombines TRBV20-1 with TRBJ2-5, with TRBD1 as a possible D gene (5 bases). This CDR3 region has 14 residues. The germline CDR1 and CDR2 sequences are DFQATT and SNEGSKA (reference sequence). The germline V and J ends were trimmed by 0 bases and 1 base, with 9 bases remaining between them. The CDR3 DNA sequence: TGCAGTGCTAGAGATGGGGCGGTCCAAGAGACCCAGTACTTC. Translating gives CSARDGAVQETQYF.

This clonotype was observed at least ten times. This sequence joins TRBV11-2 and TRBJ1-2, with 8 bases aligning to TRBD1. Germline lookup yields CDR1 SGHAT and CDR2 FQNNGV. The CDR3 is 14 amino acids. J lost 0 bases, V lost 5 bases, and 2 bases had no gene match. The CDR3 protein is CASSRDRTNYGYTF. CDR3 sequence (DNA): TGTGCCAGCAGCCGGGACAGGACTAACTATGGCTACACCTTC.

Many counts were recorded for this clonotype. The chain recombines TRBV16 with TRBJ2-7; 10 nucleotides match TRBD1. CDR1 is KGHSY and CDR2 is FQNENV in the germline V gene. CDR3 length: 14 amino acids. V was pared by 4 bases and J by 4 bases, with 4 bases of the junction left unmatched. The CDR3 loop is CASSLRQGAYEQYV. As DNA, the CDR3 is TGTGCCAGCAGCCTCCGACAGGGGGCATACGAGCAGTACGTC.

The V gene is TRBV20-1, the J gene TRBJ2-3, with D tentatively TRBD2 (7 bases). Germline V gene sequence: CDR1 DFQATT, CDR2 SNEGSKA (reference sequence). This CDR3 region has 14 residues. Trimming shortened V by 6 bases and J by 3 bases, and 16 bases separated the two germline ends. The CDR3, as DNA: TGCAGTGCGGGATGGGGGGGCAGGACAGATACGCAGTATTTT. It specifies CSAGWGGRTDTQYF.

This clonotype was counted many times. The chain joins TRBV5-5 to TRBJ2-5; D may be TRBD2 (5 bases). Germline assignment: CDR1 SGHKS and CDR2 YYEKEE (reference sequence). V lost 1 base and J lost 2, with 15 bases in between. The CDR3 consists of 16 residues. Written as DNA, the CDR3 is TGTGCCAGCAGCTTGAGACATCGAGGAGGTCAAGAGACCCAGTACTTC. Translating gives CASSLRHRGGQETQYF. The full variable domain, rest sourced from reference TRBV5-5 and TRBJ2-5, is DAGVTQSPTHLIKTRGQQVTLRCSPISGHKSVSWYQQVLGQGPQFIFQYYEKEERGRGNFPDRFSARQFPNYSSELNVNALLLGDSALYLCASSLRHRGGQETQYFGPGTRLLVL.

This clonotype showed up many times. This rearrangement joins TRBV6-5 to TRBJ1-1, with 8 bases lining up with TRBD1. This CDR3 has 13 amino acids. J was trimmed by 0 bases and V by 6 bases; bases with no gene match: 0. Germline V gene lookup returns CDR1 MNHEY and CDR2 SVGAGI. The CDR3 nucleotides are TGTGCCAGCAGCAGGGGGCTGAACACTGAAGCTTTCTTT. Protein product: CASSRGLNTEAFF.

This clonotype was detected many times. The V call is TRBV4-1, the J call TRBJ2-2; D remains unclear. V dropped 6 bases and J dropped 7 bases, with 6 bases sitting between them. The germline V gene encodes CDR1 MGHRA and CDR2 YSYEKL. The CDR3 is made up of 11 amino acids. The CDR3 DNA is TGCGCCAGCAGTTTCGGCGGGGAGCTGTTTTTT. Translating gives CASSFGGELFF.

This clonotype showed up just a few times. The V call is TRBV20-1, the J call TRBJ2-7; the match to TRBD1 covers 7 bases. There are 14 residues in the CDR3. Germline assignment: CDR1 DFQATT and CDR2 SNEGSKA (reference sequence). The V segment lost 2 bases and the J segment 4 bases; nucleotides outside the gene matches: 8. CDR3 residues: CSARPHRGVYEQYF. The CDR3 coding sequence is TGCAGTGCTAGACCGCACAGGGGAGTATACGAGCAGTACTTC.

The J gene is TRBJ1-1, the V gene TRBV20-1; D is perhaps TRBD1 (6 bases). Trimming pared 0 bases from V and 0 bases from J, leaving 11 bases between. There are 15 residues in the CDR3. Germline values: CDR1 DFQATT, CDR2 SNEGSKA (reference sequence). Here the CDR3 reads CSARDLGQLNTEAFF. The CDR3 nucleotides are TGCAGTGCTAGAGATCTTGGACAGTTGAACACTGAAGCTTTCTTT.

This clonotype was seen many times. The V gene is TRBV12-3 or TRBV12-4, the J gene TRBJ2-1, with D unclear. The CDR3 totals 13 residues. Trimming took 5 bases from V and 7 from J, leaving 12 bases between them. CDR3 DNA: TGTGCCAGCAGTAAGACTGGGCGGAATGAGCAGTTCTTC. Its protein is CASSKTGRNEQFF.

This clonotype was picked up many times. The chain links TRBV5-1 to TRBJ2-1, with TRBD2 identical over 12 bases. The CDR3 consists of 15 residues. J lost 4 bases, V lost 2 bases, and 1 base had no gene match. CDR1 and CDR2 from the germline V gene are SGHRS and YFSETQ. Here the CDR3 DNA reads TGCGCCAGCAGCTTCACTAGCGGGGGGTACAATGAGCAGTTCTTC. Its translation is CASSFTSGGYNEQFF.

This clonotype has a count of ten or more. The chain carries TRBV29-1 and TRBJ2-7, with TRBD2 matching 11 bases. The CDR3 loop spans 14 amino acids. The trim removed 4 bases at V and 3 bases at J, leaving 5 bases unmatched. The germline V gene encodes CDR1 SQVTM and CDR2 ANQGSEA. The CDR3 DNA is TGCAGCGTTGGGCCTAGCGGGGGGATCTACGAGCAGTACTTC. Translating gives CSVGPSGGIYEQYF.

The chain links TRBV9 to TRBJ2-1; the match to TRBD2 covers 8 bases. With 4 bases clipped from V and 8 bases from J, the junction kept 8 bases outside the gene matches. CDR3 length equals 14 residues. Per the germline V gene, CDR1 is SGDLS and CDR2 is YYNGEE. The CDR3 sequence is CASSLSGRPDEQFF. The DNA of the CDR3 is TGTGCCAGCAGCCTCAGCGGGAGACCGGATGAGCAGTTCTTC.

This clonotype was seen ten or more times. The chain recombines TRBV20-1 with TRBJ2-7, with D unresolved. Germline values: CDR1 DFQATT, CDR2 SNEGSKA (reference sequence). This CDR3 is 11 amino acids long. V was clipped by 5 bases and J by 6 bases, with 11 bases between them. CDR3 residues: CSAGPEVEQYF. The CDR3 nucleotides are TGCAGTGCTGGACCAGAGGTCGAGCAGTACTTC.